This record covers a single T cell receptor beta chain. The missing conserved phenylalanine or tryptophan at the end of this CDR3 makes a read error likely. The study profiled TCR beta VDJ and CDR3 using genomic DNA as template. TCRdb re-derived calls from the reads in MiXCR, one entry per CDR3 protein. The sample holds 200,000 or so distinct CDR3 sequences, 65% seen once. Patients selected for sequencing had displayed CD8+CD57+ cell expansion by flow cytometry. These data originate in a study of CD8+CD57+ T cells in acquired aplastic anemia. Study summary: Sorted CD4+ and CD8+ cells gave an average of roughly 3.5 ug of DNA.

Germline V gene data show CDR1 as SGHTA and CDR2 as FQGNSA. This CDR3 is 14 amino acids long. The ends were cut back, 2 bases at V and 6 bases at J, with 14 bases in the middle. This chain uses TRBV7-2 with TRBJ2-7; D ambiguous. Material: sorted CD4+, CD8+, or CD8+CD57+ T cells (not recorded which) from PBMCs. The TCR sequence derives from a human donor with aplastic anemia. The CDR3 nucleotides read TGTGCCAGCAGCTTAATAACCGAGAGCTTCGAGCAGTACTTG. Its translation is CASSLITESFEQYL.